Listed here are 25 T cell receptor beta chains from one sample, sequenced in a study of OX40 agonist ivuxolimab in advanced cancers. Data came from immunoSEQ multiplex PCR; TCRdb stores just in-frame clones and leaves some out. The sample includes about 84,000 clones, roughly 84% seen only once; the top ten take around 2.9%. The material was CD4+ or CD8+ T cells sorted from blood, obtained in a trial of the OX40 agonist ivuxolimab. These receptor sequences come from an adult with an advanced solid tumor such as melanoma, head and neck, liver or kidney cancer.

The chain combines TRBV6-1 with TRBJ2-5; unclear D gene. The CDR3 loop spans 13 amino acids. V lost 4 bases, J lost 13 bases, and 19 bases lay in between. Germline lookup yields CDR1 MNHNS and CDR2 SASEGT. This chain's CDR3 is CASSVRAGDPGYF. For the CDR3, the DNA is TGTGCCAGCAGTGTAAGGGCTGGAGACCCAGGGTACTTC.

The chain links TRBV7-2 to TRBJ2-1; 12 bases agree with TRBD2. Germline values: CDR1 SGHTA, CDR2 FQGNSA. CDR3 length: 16 amino acids. J was trimmed by 7 bases and V by 8 bases; bases with no gene match: 12. CDR3 coding DNA: TGTGCCAGCCCCCCTAGCGGGGGGGCGGCGGTAAATGAGCAGTTCTTC. Translation: CASPPSGGAAVNEQFF.

This clone was seen only once. This sequence joins TRBV6-5 and TRBJ2-7; a weak D match, TRBD1 (6 bases). V shed 2 bases and J shed 2 bases, with 10 bases lying between them. This CDR3 is 14 amino acids long. The germline gives CDR1 MNHEY, CDR2 SVGAGI. The CDR3 DNA sequence: TGTGCCAGCAGTTACGGTTCAGGGGCCTACGAGCAGTACTTC. Protein sequence: CASSYGSGAYEQYF.

V is TRBV7-3 and J is TRBJ2-3, with TRBD2 identical over 11 bases. Looked up from germline, CDR1 is SGHTA and CDR2 is FQGTGA. J gave up 6 bases and V 5 bases, and 10 bases lay outside the gene matches. The CDR3 extends over 16 amino acids. The CDR3 nucleotides are TGTGCCAGCAGCCCATCGGCTAGCGGGGGGCTGGATACGCAGTATTTT. Its translation is CASSPSASGGLDTQYF. Full variable domain (outside the CDR3, taken from reference TRBV7-3 and TRBJ2-3): GAGVSQTPSNKVTEKGKYVELRCDPISGHTALYWYRQSLGQGPEFLIYFQGTGAADDSGLPNDRFFAVRPEGSVSTLKIQRTERGDSAVYLCASSPSASGGLDTQYFGPGTRLTVL.

A note on this clone: A junction end diverges from the germline sequence, so it may reflect a read error. The J gene is TRBJ1-1, the V gene TRBV6-1, with 11 nucleotides matching TRBD1. This CDR3 has 16 residues. The germline V gene encodes CDR1 MNHNS and CDR2 SASEGT. The CDR3 region is CAISARTGGMNTEAFF. The DNA of the CDR3 is TGTGCCATCAGTGCCCGGACAGGGGGCATGAACACTGAAGCTTTCTTT.

V is TRBV7-9 and J is TRBJ1-5; D uncertain. V was clipped by 6 bases and J by 0 bases, with 9 bases between them. This CDR3 has 14 residues. CDR1 and CDR2 from the germline V gene are SEHNR and FQNEAQ (reference sequence). The CDR3 protein is CASSPLYSNQPQHF. The CDR3 coding sequence is TGTGCCAGCAGTCCCCTTTATAGCAATCAGCCCCAGCATTTT.

The V gene is TRBV11-2, the J gene TRBJ1-2; D unclear. This CDR3 has 17 residues. CDR1 and CDR2 from the germline V gene are SGHAT and FQNNGV. V was cut by 4 bases and J by 0 bases, with 18 bases left in between. The CDR3 sequence: CASSSPRSSGPNYGYTF. The CDR3 region has the DNA TGTGCCAGCAGCTCCCCCAGGTCCTCCGGGCCTAACTATGGCTACACCTTC.

The rearrangement links TRBV2 to TRBJ1-4, with a tentative D call TRBD1 (5 bases). V dropped 5 bases and J dropped 5 bases, with 15 bases sitting between them. Germline CDR1 and CDR2: SNHLY and FYNNEI. There are 15 residues in the CDR3. The CDR3 region has the DNA TGTGCCAGCAGTACCCAAGGGGTCGGCAATGAAAAACTGTTTTTT. This sequence encodes CASSTQGVGNEKLFF.

This clone was seen more than once but under ten times. The chain combines TRBV2 with TRBJ2-2; D is possibly TRBD1 or TRBD2 (6 bases each). Germline V gene data show CDR1 as SNHLY and CDR2 as FYNNEI. V was trimmed by 6 bases and J by 5 bases, leaving 10 bases between them. The CDR3 is made up of 13 amino acids. Here the CDR3 reads CASSQGGTGELFF. The CDR3, as DNA: TGTGCCAGCAGCCAAGGGGGGACCGGGGAGCTGTTTTTT.

This clone appeared once. J is TRBJ1-2 and V is TRBV5-1; 7 bases agree with TRBD1. The CDR3 consists of 13 residues. V was clipped by 4 bases and J by 7 bases; unmatched bases: 7. Germline V gene sequence: CDR1 SGHRS, CDR2 YFSETQ. CDR3 DNA sequence: TGCGCCAGCAGCGTGACAGGGCGGGGTGGCTACACCTTC. Its protein product is CASSVTGRGGYTF.

The chain joins TRBV6-5 to TRBJ2-1; D is unresolved. Trimming shortened V by 4 bases and J by 6 bases, and 7 bases separated the two germline ends. The germline gives CDR1 MNHEY, CDR2 SVGAGI. This CDR3 comprises 12 residues. CDR3 protein: CASSSASNEQFF. The CDR3 coding sequence is TGTGCCAGCAGTTCCGCGAGCAATGAGCAGTTCTTC.

This clone was detected once. The chain is built from TRBV6-5 and TRBJ2-7; 8 bases align to TRBD1. After removal of 2 bases from V and 3 bases from J, the junction contained 9 bases not matched to a gene. CDR1 is MNHEY and CDR2 is SVGAGI in the germline V gene. The CDR3 length is 16 residues. The CDR3 spells CASSYDGAGGRYEQYF. The CDR3 DNA sequence: TGTGCCAGCAGTTACGACGGGGCAGGGGGCCGCTACGAGCAGTACTTC.

The V gene is TRBV9, the J gene TRBJ2-2; 8 positions match TRBD2. V shed 3 bases and J 8 bases; nucleotides not matched to a gene: 9. CDR3 length equals 15 residues. Germline CDR1 SGDLS, CDR2 YYNGEE. This CDR3 reads CASSAPGTSVGELFF. In DNA, the CDR3 is TGTGCCAGCAGCGCCCCCGGGACTAGTGTTGGGGAGCTGTTTTTT. Full variable domain (outside the CDR3, taken from reference TRBV9 and TRBJ2-2): DSGVTQTPKHLITATGQRVTLRCSPRSGDLSVYWYQQSLDQGLQFLIQYYNGEERAKGNILERFSAQQFPDLHSELNLSSLELGDSALYFCASSAPGTSVGELFFGEGSRLTVL.

The chain has TRBV10-3 and TRBJ1-4; 8 bases fit TRBD1. The V and J ends lost 5 bases and 4 bases, in that order; junction bases with no gene match: 6. Looked up from germline, CDR1 is ENHRY and CDR2 is SYGVKD. The CDR3 contains 15 residues. The CDR3 DNA is TGTGCCATCAGTCCTTCGACAGGGGTTAATGAAAAACTGTTTTTT. Translated: CAISPSTGVNEKLFF.

In the case of this clone: The sample has other DNA sequences that encode this CDR3 too. The chain carries TRBV6-5 and TRBJ1-1, with D hard to call. V was pared by 0 bases and J by 1 base, with 6 bases between. Germline V gene sequence: CDR1 MNHEY, CDR2 SVGAGI. CDR3 size: 14 residues. This CDR3 reads CASSYSVGNTEAFF. The CDR3 region has the DNA TGTGCCAGCAGTTACTCGGTCGGGAACACTGAAGCTTTCTTT.

This clone showed up just a few times. CDR3 protein: CASSIWPAKNTEAFF. The CDR3 nucleotides are TGTGCCAGTAGTATTTGGCCAGCCAAGAACACTGAAGCTTTCTTT. The V gene is TRBV19, the J gene TRBJ1-1; D not resolved. With 3 bases removed from V and 1 base from J, the gap between germline ends came to 12 bases. This CDR3 comprises 15 residues. Germline CDR1 LNHDA, CDR2 SQIVND (reference sequence).

The rearrangement links TRBV13 to TRBJ2-1, with a weak D call TRBD1 (6 bases). The CDR3 loop spans 15 amino acids. V was clipped by 5 bases and J by 2 bases, with 13 bases between them. Germline CDR1 and CDR2: PRHDT and FYEKMQ (reference sequence). Here the CDR3 reads CASSNDGQTYNEQFF. As DNA, the CDR3 is TGTGCCAGCAGCAACGACGGACAGACCTACAATGAGCAGTTCTTC.

DNA for the CDR3: TGCGCCAGCAGCCAGGGGGTGCACACTGAAGCTTTCTTT. Protein sequence: CASSQGVHTEAFF. V gene TRBV4-3 combines with J gene TRBJ1-1; TRBD1 is a possible D gene (5 bases). This CDR3 is built from 13 residues. Trimming took 3 bases from V and 3 from J, leaving 8 bases between them. CDR1 LGHNA and CDR2 YSLEER come from the germline V gene.

The chain joins TRBV9 to TRBJ2-5, with TRBD1 matching over 11 bases. This CDR3 is 18 amino acids long. With 2 bases clipped from V and 4 bases from J, the junction kept 13 bases outside the gene matches. Germline values: CDR1 SGDLS, CDR2 YYNGEE. The CDR3, as DNA: TGTGCCAGCAGCGTTGGCCCCCAGGACAGGGGGCAGGTAGAGACCCAGTACTTC. It is translated as CASSVGPQDRGQVETQYF.

This clone occurred a few times. This chain joins TRBV2 and TRBJ2-4; the D gene is possibly TRBD2 (6 bases). The CDR3 sequence is 13 residues long. The V gene lost 0 bases and the J gene lost 13 bases, with 13 bases spanning the gap. Germline CDR1 is SNHLY and CDR2 is FYNNEI. In DNA form, the CDR3 reads TGTGCCAGCAGTGAAGCGTCGGGGGTCGCCCAGTACTTC. Amino acids: CASSEASGVAQYF.

This chain uses TRBV7-9 with TRBJ2-5; TRBD1 might be the D (7 bases). Trimming took off 10 bases at V and 5 bases at J, with 20 bases between the two ends. CDR3 length: 14 amino acids. Germline CDR1 reads SEHNR; CDR2 reads FQNEAQ (reference sequence). Written as DNA, the CDR3 is TGTGCCACCGAGGTGGAGGGGGCCCGGGAGACCCAGTACTTC. Its translation: CATEVEGARETQYF.

V is TRBV28 and J is TRBJ1-1; tentatively, D is TRBD1 (5 bases). The ends were cut back, 3 bases at V and 1 base at J, with 12 bases in the middle. This CDR3 comprises 15 residues. The germline gives CDR1 MDHEN, CDR2 SYDVKM. The CDR3 is CASSFERGGNTEAFF. The CDR3 DNA sequence: TGTGCCAGCAGTTTTGAGCGGGGGGGGAACACTGAAGCTTTCTTT.

This clone was seen a few times. This CDR3 is CASSWLYGYTF. DNA for the CDR3: TGTGCCAGCAGTTGGCTCTATGGCTACACCTTC. The rearrangement links TRBV28 to TRBJ1-2, with D unclear. The V gene lost 4 bases and the J gene lost 4 bases, with 4 bases spanning the gap. Germline assignment: CDR1 MDHEN and CDR2 SYDVKM. There are 11 residues in the CDR3.

The J gene is TRBJ2-5, the V gene TRBV9; D is ambiguous. Germline CDR1 SGDLS, CDR2 YYNGEE. V was cut by 0 bases and J by 1 base, with 13 bases left in between. The length of the CDR3 is 16 residues. The CDR3 DNA follows: TGTGCCAGCAGCGTAGAAGGTTACTACCCCCAAGAGACCCAGTACTTC. Translation: CASSVEGYYPQETQYF.

This clone has more than one count but fewer than ten. The chain couples TRBV7-9 to TRBJ1-5; D ambiguous. Germline V gene sequence: CDR1 SEHNR, CDR2 FQNEAQ (reference sequence). Trimming shortened V by 4 bases and J by 5 bases, and 9 bases separated the two germline ends. The CDR3 extends over 13 amino acids. The CDR3 sequence: CASSSNKDQPQHF. In nucleotides, the CDR3 is TGTGCCAGCAGCTCCAACAAGGATCAGCCCCAGCATTTT.